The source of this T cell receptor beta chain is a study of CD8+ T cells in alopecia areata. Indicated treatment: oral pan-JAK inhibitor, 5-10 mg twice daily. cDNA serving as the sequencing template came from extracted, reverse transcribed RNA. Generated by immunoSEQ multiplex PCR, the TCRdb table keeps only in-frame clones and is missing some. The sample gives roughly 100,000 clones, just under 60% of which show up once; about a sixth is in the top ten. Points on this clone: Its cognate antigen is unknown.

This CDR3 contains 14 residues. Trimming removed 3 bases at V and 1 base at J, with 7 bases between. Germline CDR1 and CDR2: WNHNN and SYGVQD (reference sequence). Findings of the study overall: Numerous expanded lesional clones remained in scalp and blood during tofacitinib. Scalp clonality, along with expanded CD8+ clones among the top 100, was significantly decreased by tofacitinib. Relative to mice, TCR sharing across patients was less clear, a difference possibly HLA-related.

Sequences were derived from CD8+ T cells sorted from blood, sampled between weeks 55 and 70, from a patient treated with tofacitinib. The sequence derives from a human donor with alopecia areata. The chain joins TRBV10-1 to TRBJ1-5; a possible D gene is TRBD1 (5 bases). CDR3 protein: CASSDGASNQPQHF. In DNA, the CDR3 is TGCGCCAGCAGTGATGGGGCGAGCAATCAGCCCCAGCATTTT.